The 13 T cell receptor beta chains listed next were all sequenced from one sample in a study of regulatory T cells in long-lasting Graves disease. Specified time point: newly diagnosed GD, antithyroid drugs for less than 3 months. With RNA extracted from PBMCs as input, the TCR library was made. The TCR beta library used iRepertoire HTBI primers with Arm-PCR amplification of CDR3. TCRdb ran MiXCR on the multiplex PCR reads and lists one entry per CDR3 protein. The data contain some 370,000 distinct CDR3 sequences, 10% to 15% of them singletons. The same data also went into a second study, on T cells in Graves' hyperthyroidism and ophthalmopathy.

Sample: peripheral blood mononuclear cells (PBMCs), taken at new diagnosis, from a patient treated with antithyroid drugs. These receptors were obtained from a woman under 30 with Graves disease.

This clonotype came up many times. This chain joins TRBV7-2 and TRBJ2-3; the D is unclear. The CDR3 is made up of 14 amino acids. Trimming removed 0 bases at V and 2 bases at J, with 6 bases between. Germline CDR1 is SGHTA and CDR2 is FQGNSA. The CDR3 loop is CASSLAPFTDTQYF. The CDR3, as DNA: TGTGCCAGCAGCTTAGCCCCTTTCACAGATACGCAGTATTTT.

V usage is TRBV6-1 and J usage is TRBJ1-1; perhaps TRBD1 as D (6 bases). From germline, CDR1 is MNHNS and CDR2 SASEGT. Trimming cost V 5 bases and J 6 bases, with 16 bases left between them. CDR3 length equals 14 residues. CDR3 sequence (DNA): TGTGCCAGCAGTAGTATTAACAGGGTCGCTGAAGCTTTCTTT. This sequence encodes CASSSINRVAEAFF.

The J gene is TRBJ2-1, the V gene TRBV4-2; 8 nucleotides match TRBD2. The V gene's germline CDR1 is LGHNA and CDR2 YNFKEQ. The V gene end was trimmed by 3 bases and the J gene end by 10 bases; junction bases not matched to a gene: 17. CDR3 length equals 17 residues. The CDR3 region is CASSQDFAGGPLGEQFF. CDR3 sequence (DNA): TGTGCCAGCAGCCAGGACTTTGCGGGGGGTCCTCTAGGAGAGCAGTTCTTC.

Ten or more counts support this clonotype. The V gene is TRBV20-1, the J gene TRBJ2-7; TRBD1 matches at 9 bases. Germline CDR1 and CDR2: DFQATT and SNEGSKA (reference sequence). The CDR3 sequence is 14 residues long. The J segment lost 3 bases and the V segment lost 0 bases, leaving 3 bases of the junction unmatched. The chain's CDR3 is CSARDRTGVYEQYF. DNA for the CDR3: TGCAGTGCTAGAGATAGGACAGGGGTCTACGAGCAGTACTTC.

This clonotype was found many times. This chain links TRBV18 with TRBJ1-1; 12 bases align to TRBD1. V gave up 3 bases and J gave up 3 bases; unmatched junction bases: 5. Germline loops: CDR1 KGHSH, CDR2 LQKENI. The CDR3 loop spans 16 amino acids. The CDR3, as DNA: TGTGCCAGCTCACCCCGGGACAGGGGGCACGACACTGAAGCTTTCTTT. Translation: CASSPRDRGHDTEAFF.

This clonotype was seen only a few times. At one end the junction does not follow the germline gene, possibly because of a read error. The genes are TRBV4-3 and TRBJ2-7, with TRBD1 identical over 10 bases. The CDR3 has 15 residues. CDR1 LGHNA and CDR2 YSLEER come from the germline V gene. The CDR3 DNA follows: TGCGCCAGCAGCCCAACGACAGGGGGCACGTACGGGCAGTACTTC. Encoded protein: CASSPTTGGTYGQYF.

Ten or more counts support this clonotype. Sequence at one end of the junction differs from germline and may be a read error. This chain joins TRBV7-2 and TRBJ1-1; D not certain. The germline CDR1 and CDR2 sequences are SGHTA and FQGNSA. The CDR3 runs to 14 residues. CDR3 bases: TGTGCCAGCACCTTAAGTCGTTGGGACACTGAAGCTTTCTTT. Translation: CASTLSRWDTEAFF. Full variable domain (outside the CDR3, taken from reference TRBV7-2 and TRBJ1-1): GAGVSQSPSNKVTEKGKDVELRCDPISGHTALYWYRQSLGQGLEFLIYFQGNSAPDKSGLPSDRFSAERTGGSVSTLTIQRTQQEDSAVYLCASTLSRWDTEAFFGQGTRLTVV.

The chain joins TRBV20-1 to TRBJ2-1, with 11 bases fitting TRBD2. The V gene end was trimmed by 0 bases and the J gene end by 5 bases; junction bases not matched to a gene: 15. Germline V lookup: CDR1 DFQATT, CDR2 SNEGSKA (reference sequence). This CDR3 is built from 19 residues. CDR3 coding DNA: TGCAGTGCTAGAGATCGGGTGCTAGCGGGGGGTCTACCACACAATGAGCAGTTCTTC. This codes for CSARDRVLAGGLPHNEQFF.

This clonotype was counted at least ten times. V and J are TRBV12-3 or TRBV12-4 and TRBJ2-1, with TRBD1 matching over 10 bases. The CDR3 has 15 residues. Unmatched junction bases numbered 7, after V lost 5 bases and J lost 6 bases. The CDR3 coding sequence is TGTGCCAGCAGTGATGACAGGGGGCTTATCAATGAGCAGTTCTTC. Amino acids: CASSDDRGLINEQFF.

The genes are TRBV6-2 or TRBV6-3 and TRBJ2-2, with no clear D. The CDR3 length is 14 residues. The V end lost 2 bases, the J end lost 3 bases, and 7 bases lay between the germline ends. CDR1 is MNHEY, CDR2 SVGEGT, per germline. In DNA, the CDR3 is TGTGCCAGCAGTTACGTTCCATACACCGGGGAGCTGTTTTTT. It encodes CASSYVPYTGELFF.

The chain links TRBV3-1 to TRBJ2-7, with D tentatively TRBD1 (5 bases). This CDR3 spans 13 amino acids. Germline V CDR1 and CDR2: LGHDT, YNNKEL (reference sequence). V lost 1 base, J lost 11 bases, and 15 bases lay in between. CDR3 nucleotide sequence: TGTGCCAGCAGCCAAGGTTGGGCGGACAAGAAGTACTTC. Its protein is CASSQGWADKKYF.

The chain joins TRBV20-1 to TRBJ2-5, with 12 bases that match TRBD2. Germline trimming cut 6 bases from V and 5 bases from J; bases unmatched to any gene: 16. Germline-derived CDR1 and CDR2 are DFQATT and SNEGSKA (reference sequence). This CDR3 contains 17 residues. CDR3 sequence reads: CSAGVLTTSGGTETQYF. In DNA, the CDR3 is TGCAGTGCCGGGGTCCTTACCACTAGCGGGGGGACGGAGACCCAGTACTTC.

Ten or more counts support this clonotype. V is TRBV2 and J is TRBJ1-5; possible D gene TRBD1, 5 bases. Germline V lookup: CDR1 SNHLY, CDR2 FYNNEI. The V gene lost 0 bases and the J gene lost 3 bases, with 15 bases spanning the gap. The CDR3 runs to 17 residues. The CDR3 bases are TGTGCCAGCAGTGAAGCGCTTCCGGGGGTACTCAATCAGCCCCAGCATTTT. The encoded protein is CASSEALPGVLNQPQHF.